A selection of T cell receptor beta chains follows, all from one sample in a study of cytomegalovirus exposure and HLA in healthy donors. The repertoire was sequenced with immunoSEQ multiplex PCR; TCRdb's copy has only in-frame clones and lacks some. The sample yields about 130,000 clones, approximately 85% seen once. Specimen: PBMCs. Every receptor here comes from a boy aged 10-17 years in good health and CMV-seronegative. Both conserved end residues are part of each CDR3. The D gene is left open where the match is weak. Expanded clones get a size class; other rows say once, few or many, or leave the size out.

v_call: TRBV7-6; j_call: TRBJ1-1; d_call: TRBD1; clone_size: -; cdr3_aa: CASSSPVYQGANTEAFF; cdr3_nt: TGTGCCAGCAGCTCACCAGTATACCAGGGGGCGAACACTGAAGCTTTCTTT
v_call: TRBV11-1; j_call: TRBJ2-5; d_call: TRBD2; clone_size: once; cdr3_aa: CASSLAGTSETQYF; cdr3_nt: TGTGCCAGCAGCTTAGCGGGGACTAGCGAGACCCAGTACTTC
v_call: TRBV14; j_call: TRBJ2-1; d_call: TRBD1; clone_size: -; cdr3_aa: CASSPRTGADEQFF; cdr3_nt: TGTGCCAGCAGTCCGAGGACAGGAGCGGATGAGCAGTTCTTC
v_call: TRBV10-2; j_call: TRBJ2-3; d_call: TRBD2; clone_size: -; cdr3_aa: CASSEGGSGAGDTQYF; cdr3_nt: TGCGCCAGCAGTGAGGGTGGTAGCGGGGCTGGAGATACGCAGTATTTT
v_call: TRBV7-8; j_call: TRBJ2-6; d_call: TRBD2; clone_size: -; cdr3_aa: CASSSGRALGTNVLTF; cdr3_nt: TGTGCCAGCAGCTCCGGGAGGGCTCTGGGGACCAACGTCCTGACTTTC
v_call: TRBV9; j_call: TRBJ1-1; d_call: -; clone_size: -; cdr3_aa: CASGTGYTEAFF; cdr3_nt: TGTGCCAGCGGCACGGGTTACACTGAAGCTTTCTTT
v_call: TRBV4-3; j_call: TRBJ1-2; d_call: -; clone_size: once; cdr3_aa: CASSQGAGTGPNYGYPF; cdr3_nt: TGCGCCAGCAGCCAAGGGGCGGGAACAGGTCCTAACTATGGCTACCCCTTC
v_call: TRBV4-2; j_call: TRBJ2-5; d_call: TRBD2; clone_size: once; cdr3_aa: CASSQDQRTSHETQYF; cdr3_nt: TGTGCCAGCAGCCAAGATCAAAGGACTAGTCATGAGACCCAGTACTTC
v_call: TRBV6-1; j_call: TRBJ1-2; d_call: TRBD1; clone_size: -; cdr3_aa: CASRTIQGSYGYTF; cdr3_nt: TGTGCCAGCAGGACTATACAGGGGTCCTATGGCTACACCTTC
v_call: TRBV6-5; j_call: TRBJ2-7; d_call: TRBD2; clone_size: -; cdr3_aa: CASRKLAGGLEQYF; cdr3_nt: TGTGCCAGCAGGAAACTAGCGGGGGGTCTCGAGCAGTACTTC
v_call: TRBV27; j_call: TRBJ2-7; d_call: -; clone_size: once; cdr3_aa: CASSLLGPNPYEQYF; cdr3_nt: TGTGCCAGCAGTTTATTGGGCCCCAACCCCTACGAGCAGTACTTC
v_call: TRBV5-1; j_call: TRBJ2-3; d_call: TRBD2; clone_size: -; cdr3_aa: CASSLGSGSGGIDTQYF; cdr3_nt: TGCGCCAGCAGCTTGGGCAGTGGTAGCGGGGGGATAGATACGCAGTATTTT
v_call: TRBV6-6; j_call: TRBJ2-5; d_call: TRBD2; clone_size: -; cdr3_aa: CASSSPTSGGTKTQYF; cdr3_nt: TGTGCCAGCAGTTCTCCGACTAGCGGGGGGACGAAGACCCAGTACTTC
v_call: TRBV7-3; j_call: TRBJ2-5; d_call: -; clone_size: -; cdr3_aa: CASSLMGAPETQYF; cdr3_nt: TGTGCCAGCAGCTTAATGGGAGCACCTGAGACCCAGTACTTC
v_call: TRBV5-1; j_call: TRBJ1-1; d_call: TRBD1; clone_size: -; cdr3_aa: CASSLLHKTGGRSNSRNTEAFF; cdr3_nt: TGCGCCAGCAGCTTGTTACATAAGACAGGGGGCCGATCGAACTCTAGGAACACTGAAGCTTTCTTT
v_call: TRBV6-5; j_call: TRBJ2-2; d_call: -; clone_size: -; cdr3_aa: CASRGGGHGTGELFF; cdr3_nt: TGTGCCAGCAGAGGGGGGGGGCACGGCACCGGGGAGCTGTTTTTT
v_call: TRBV5-8; j_call: TRBJ2-7; d_call: -; clone_size: -; cdr3_aa: CASSLRGTERVYEQYF; cdr3_nt: TGTGCCAGCAGCTTGCGCGGGACAGAGAGAGTGTACGAGCAGTACTTC
v_call: TRBV9; j_call: TRBJ2-2; d_call: TRBD2; clone_size: -; cdr3_aa: CASSSLAGGPLGELFF; cdr3_nt: TGTGCCAGCAGCAGTCTAGCGGGAGGGCCTCTCGGGGAGCTGTTTTTT
v_call: TRBV27; j_call: TRBJ1-3; d_call: -; clone_size: -; cdr3_aa: CASSSSAGLFIGNTIYF; cdr3_nt: TGTGCCAGCAGCTCCTCGGCGGGGTTATTTATCGGAAACACCATATATTTT
v_call: TRBV27; j_call: TRBJ1-1; d_call: -; clone_size: -; cdr3_aa: CASATGTPRLAFF; cdr3_nt: TGTGCCAGCGCCACAGGGACACCTCGTTTGGCTTTCTTT
v_call: TRBV25-1; j_call: TRBJ2-1; d_call: TRBD1; clone_size: -; cdr3_aa: CASSEQGGYGEQFF; cdr3_nt: TGTGCCAGCAGCGAACAGGGGGGCTATGGTGAGCAGTTCTTC
v_call: TRBV2; j_call: TRBJ2-3; d_call: TRBD2; clone_size: -; cdr3_aa: CASSESTSGGTDTQYF; cdr3_nt: TGTGCCAGCAGTGAAAGTACTAGCGGGGGCACAGATACGCAGTATTTT
v_call: TRBV6-5; j_call: TRBJ2-7; d_call: TRBD1; clone_size: few; cdr3_aa: CASSTGALGHYEQYF; cdr3_nt: TGTGCCAGCAGCACAGGGGCCCTAGGACACTACGAGCAGTACTTC
v_call: TRBV19; j_call: TRBJ1-1; d_call: -; clone_size: -; cdr3_aa: CASRAQGRGNTEAFF; cdr3_nt: TGTGCCAGTAGAGCACAGGGCAGGGGGAACACTGAAGCTTTCTTT